This T cell receptor (beta chain) comes out of a study of T-cell reconstitution after alpha-beta-depleted transplantation in children. During its preparation, the TCRbeta library received unique molecular identifiers. TCRdb used MiXCR to reprocess the PCR reads, holding one entry per CDR3 protein. The table has about 340,000 distinct CDR3 sequences, about a tenth seen once; the top ten hold around 2.4%. This clonotype has just a few counts. V gave up 3 bases and J gave up 1 base; unmatched junction bases: 9. The CDR3 covers 16 residues. Germline V lookup: CDR1 DFQATT, CDR2 SNEGSKA (reference sequence).

The J gene is TRBJ2-5, the V gene TRBV20-1, with 9 bases lining up with TRBD2. The sequence came from a human donor who donated a stem cell graft to a child with acute lymphoblastic leukemia. Sequenced material: PBMCs from the stem cell graft donor, taken from the stem cell graft. The CDR3 sequence: CSARPSSGESQETQYF. The CDR3 DNA reads TGCAGTGCTAGGCCTTCTAGCGGGGAAAGCCAAGAGACCCAGTACTTC.